The 10 T cell receptor beta chains below were found in one sample sequenced in a study of cytomegalovirus exposure and HLA in healthy donors (dated by TCRdb to between 2016 and 2019). Library generation was performed with the immunoSEQ multiplex PCR assay. For the multiplex PCR, a mixture combining 60 forward primers for TCR Vbeta segments and 13 reverse primers for TCR Jbeta segments was used. The source is immuneACCESS, and TCRdb retained only in-frame sequences with V and J called. Part of the clones is not carried over; for the studies checked, unresolved V genes explain less than half of this, and the remainder is unexplained. The table for this sample lists 110,000 or so clones; 77% of them were counted only once. 11% of the sample is taken by the ten largest. Sequencing used PBMCs. The receptors derive from a middle-aged man in good health and CMV-seropositive.

A few counts support this clone. This chain links TRBV4-2 with TRBJ2-1; the D gene is possibly TRBD2 (6 bases). This CDR3 region has 16 residues. V lost 3 bases, J lost 4 bases, and 16 bases lay in between. Germline CDR1 is LGHNA and CDR2 is YNFKEQ. Here the CDR3 reads CASSQDFSGVYNEQFF. The CDR3 bases are TGTGCCAGCAGCCAGGATTTTTCGGGGGTTTACAATGAGCAGTTCTTC.

The chain joins TRBV5-3 to TRBJ1-5; no definite D call. TRBV5-3 counts as an open reading frame of uncertain function. Deletions cut 4 bases from V and 0 bases from J, with 8 bases between. The CDR3 runs 14 residues. Written as DNA, the CDR3 is TGTGCCAGAAGCCGCACATCTAGCAATCAGCCCCAGCATTTT. Amino acid sequence: CARSRTSSNQPQHF.

This clone showed up just a few times. J is TRBJ1-2 and V is TRBV30, with TRBD1 as a possible D gene (5 bases). V lost 1 base to trimming and J lost 5 bases, with 23 bases between them. The germline gives CDR1 GTSNPN, CDR2 SVGIG (reference sequence). CDR3 length: 17 residues. Written as DNA, the CDR3 is TGTGCCTGGAGTGGTTGGGCAGGCAAACAGGCGGAATATGGCTACACCTTC. This encodes CAWSGWAGKQAEYGYTF.

This clone was observed a handful of times. The chain couples TRBV6-5 to TRBJ2-3; TRBD2 matches 9 bases. CDR3 size: 15 residues. The V gene end was trimmed by 4 bases and the J gene end by 3 bases; junction bases not matched to a gene: 5. Germline loops: CDR1 MNHEY, CDR2 SVGAGI. CDR3 sequence reads: CASSLSSGVTDTQYF. DNA of the CDR3: TGTGCCAGCAGTTTATCTAGCGGGGTGACAGATACGCAGTATTTT.

The CDR3 spells CASSSDRGFYTEAFF. In DNA, the CDR3 is TGCGCCAGCAGCTCCGACAGGGGATTTTACACTGAAGCTTTCTTT. The chain links TRBV5-1 to TRBJ1-1; 8 nucleotides align to TRBD1. V lost 3 bases and J lost 3; bases outside the gene matches: 7. This CDR3 region has 15 residues. Germline lookup yields CDR1 SGHRS and CDR2 YFSETQ.

Concerning this clone itself: Germline is not matched at one junction end, which may reflect a read error. V usage is TRBV4-2 and J usage is TRBJ2-6; a possible D gene is TRBD1 (5 bases). The CDR3 has 18 residues. CDR1 is LGHNA and CDR2 is YNFKEQ in the germline V gene. The CDR3, as DNA: TGTGCCAGCAGCCGAAAAACCCCCAGCGACTCTGGGGCCAACGGCCTGACTTTC. It specifies CASSRKTPSDSGANGLTF.

This chain uses TRBV7-3 with TRBJ1-2; 8 bases agree with TRBD1. Germline CDR1 SGHTA, CDR2 FQGTGA. J gave up 1 base and V 8 bases, and 3 bases lay outside the gene matches. The CDR3 extends over 13 amino acids. The CDR3 sequence: CASGTGNNYGYTF. The CDR3 region has the DNA TGTGCCAGCGGGACAGGCAATAACTATGGCTACACCTTC. The full variable domain, with the rest looked up from reference TRBV7-3 and TRBJ1-2, is GAGVSQTPSNKVTEKGKYVELRCDPISGHTALYWYRQSLGQGPEFLIYFQGTGAADDSGLPNDRFFAVRPEGSVSTLKIQRTERGDSAVYLCASGTGNNYGYTFGSGTRLTVV.

This sequence joins TRBV23-1 and TRBJ1-2; 7 positions agree with TRBD1. TRBV23-1 is identified as an open reading frame with a role that is uncertain. With V trimmed by 3 bases and J by 2 bases, 6 bases remained unmatched. The CDR3 consists of 15 residues. CDR3 protein: CASSHDRVLNYGYTF. CDR3 nucleotide sequence: TGCGCCAGCAGTCATGACAGGGTACTGAACTATGGCTACACCTTC.

This chain uses TRBV7-6 with TRBJ2-5; TRBD2 matches at 11 bases. V lost 6 bases, J lost 0 bases, and 12 bases stayed unmatched. Germline loops: CDR1 SGHVS, CDR2 FNYEAQ. The CDR3 covers 18 residues. The CDR3 reads CASRPGLAGGHHQETQYF. CDR3 bases: TGTGCCAGCAGACCCGGCCTAGCGGGGGGCCACCACCAAGAGACCCAGTACTTC. The variable domain in full, completed from reference TRBV7-6 and TRBJ2-5, reads GAGVSQSPRYKVTKRGQDVALRCDPISGHVSLYWYRQALGQGPEFLTYFNYEAQQDKSGLPNDRFSAERPEGSISTLTIQRTEQRDSAMYRCASRPGLAGGHHQETQYFGPGTRLLVL.

The CDR3 nucleotides are TGTGCCAGCAGTTTACCTACGGAGAGCTATGGCTACACCTTC. Translated, it gives CASSLPTESYGYTF. The chain has TRBV28 and TRBJ1-2; D call uncertain. The V and J ends lost 2 bases and 4 bases respectively, with 11 bases between them. The CDR3 extends over 14 amino acids. CDR1 MDHEN and CDR2 SYDVKM come from the germline V gene.